This record covers a single TCR beta chain. There is no known antigen for this receptor. Base quality data are lacking; no much larger clone is found one base away. The sample is drawn from a study of shared clonotypes between healthy human individuals (dated by TCRdb to the early 2020s). About the full investigation: A couple of women and a few men aged 18 to 49 years were included in the cohort. For each donor, CD4 naive and CD4 memory were each given three plates, CD8 naive was given two plates, and CD8 memory was given one plate. To estimate repertoire size and how much clonotype sharing occurs between individuals, the study deeply sequenced the blood TCR repertoires of 4 to 6 healthy adults. To increase sequencing depth and limit assay-specific biases, different laboratories used diverse techniques to prepare libraries and sequence TCR repertoires. Per donor, leukapheresis produced somewhere between about 0.85 and 9.5 billion PBMCs. What the work shows at the level of the full study, not this receptor alone: Even with the large sequencing depth, rarefaction of the sorted-subset datasets indicated that sequencing was incomplete. Based on pairwise subsampling, the degree of clonotype sharing among donors was expected to be affected by sequencing depth. Sampling was restricted to blood, and TCR repertoires in tissues likely differ from the TCR repertoires found in blood. Clonotypes shared by all four sorted-subset donors showed higher generation probabilities than non-shared clonotypes. The small number of donors limited the genetic and exposure-history diversity represented. Larger estimated clonotype richness was generally found for naive subsets than for memory subsets. When a handful of donors were compared, the shared fraction of clonotypes was roughly 4.8% for naive CD4, more than 3% for naive CD8, 2% to 2.5% for memory CD4, and approximately 0.4% for memory CD8.

Using the deep immunoSEQ assay, multiplex PCR amplified TCR CDR3 regions from genomic DNA. For each cell subset, the extracted genomic DNA was distributed evenly across all wells of several immunoSEQ 96-well plates, and each plate served as one replicate. For sorted subsets, around 200 ng genomic DNA, equal to about 30,000 T cell genomes, was loaded into each replicate PCR. The purified libraries were quantified using a Qubit 3.0 fluorometer, sized with a Bioanalyzer 2100, and then quantified again using the KAPA Library Quantification kit. Each immunoSEQ 96-well plate was sequenced on its own single-read 150-cycle Illumina NextSeq 550 flow cell. The authors' pipeline ran thus. Because only junctional sequences without quality scores were contained in the immunoSEQ output, filtering matching that applied to full-length reads could not be performed. Sequences were annotated with PyIR, a Python wrapper for IgBLAST v1.9, and V/J genes and CDR3 were assigned using IMGT germline references. Reads were removed for weak V/J assignments (E-value above 1e-6), missing CDR3, stop codons, out-of-frame junctions, or ambiguous translated residues. A V3J clonotype was defined by an identical inferred V gene, J gene, and CDR3 amino acid sequence. Percentage overlap between repertoires was calculated by dividing the number of shared unique clonotypes by the size of the smaller repertoire. RTK rarefaction, the Chao1 estimator, and Recon v2.1 estimates of unobserved clonotypes were used to assess repertoire richness. OLGA was used to compute generation probabilities for all TCRbeta clonotypes that the gDNA method yielded from a handful of donors. This immuneACCESS table, as held by TCRdb, lists in-frame sequences with V and J called but not all clones. Of the missing ones, under half trace to an unresolved V gene in checked studies; the others have no known cause. V and J calls and clone size are copied from that table; D and trimming were computed from the DNA. The table for this sample lists some 1.1 million clones; around 77% of them were counted only once. 0.85% to 1% of the sample comes from the top ten.

The germline V gene gives CDR1 as MNHNS and CDR2 as SASEGT. V lost 6 bases and J lost 2 bases; the stretch between them is 13 bases long. Taken from cysteine to phenylalanine, the CDR3 has 14 residues. The retained sequence is limited to the CDR3, 42 bases, with the frame set at the first base. Donors were healthy HIV-negative adults with no recently reported acute infections or vaccinations. Only Caucasian adults living in Nashville, Tennessee, USA were represented among the donors. CD4+ T cells were enriched by magnetic negative selection; naive cells were then positively selected on CD45RA, and the negative fraction formed the memory subset. After blood collection by leukapheresis, PBMCs were isolated using Ficoll-Histopaque density gradient centrifugation and then cryopreserved in the vapor phase of liquid nitrogen. Analytical flow cytometry was used to check the purity and quantity of each magnetically sorted T cell population. Each sorted fraction had its genomic DNA isolated and then quantified by UV absorbance on a Nanodrop 2000c.

Sequencing was performed on memory CD4+ T cells from PBMCs. Per the publication, the cell subset or site label means: CD45RA-negative fraction. Rearrangement joined TRBV6-1 to TRBJ1-2; tentative D gene TRBD1, with 5 bases matching. This receptor was taken from a man between 18 and 35 years old in good health. Some clones in this sample may be carry-over from other donors' samples. The CDR3 region has the sequence CASREKGLNYGYTF. The nucleotides are TGTGCCAGCAGAGAAAAGGGACTGAACTATGGCTACACCTTC.